These 2 T cell receptor beta chains were sequenced from one sample in a study of response to subunit inactivated influenza vaccine. A single record per CDR3 protein comes from TCRdb applying MiXCR to the RT-PCR reads. The sample consists of fewer than 750,000 distinct CDR3 sequences, 14% of them appearing once. The material sequenced was PBMCs from blood, taken approximately 12 days after vaccination. The receptors derive from a man in his forties or fifties who received an inactivated influenza vaccine.

The rearrangement uses TRBV5-1 and TRBJ1-6; no firm D call. Germline-derived CDR1 and CDR2 are SGHRS and YFSETQ. CDR3 length: 14 amino acids. Deletions cut 5 bases from V and 0 bases from J, with 6 bases between. In DNA form, the CDR3 reads TGCGCCAGCAGGGTCAGCTCCTATAATTCACCCCTCCACTTT. Translation: CASRVSSYNSPLHF.

The table lists this clonotype with a few counts. The chain employs TRBV5-5 and TRBJ2-7; TRBD1 agrees at 7 bases. The CDR3 sequence is 14 residues long. V was clipped by 3 bases and J by 2 bases; unmatched bases: 5. CDR1 and CDR2 (germline): SGHKS, YYEKEE (reference sequence). The CDR3, as DNA: TGTGCCAGCAGCTACGGGGACAGCCCCTACGAGCAGTACTTC. Encoded protein: CASSYGDSPYEQYF.